The 23 T cell receptor beta chains in this list originate from one sample, sequenced in a study of blood T cells in healthy people across ages. For the second PCR, which ran for about 7 to 11 cycles, a sample-barcoded 5' primer and a J-beta primer mix were used. TCRdb ran MiXCR on the 5' RACE reads and lists one entry per CDR3 protein. The table includes 650,000 to 900,000 distinct CDR3 sequences, 62% detected once. The sequenced sample consisted of blood. These receptors all stem from a man in his thirties or forties in good health.

The chain carries TRBV12-3 or TRBV12-4 and TRBJ2-2, with 9 bases matching TRBD1. The length of the CDR3 is 16 residues. V shed 6 bases, J shed 7 bases, and the junction held 12 bases outside the gene matches. The CDR3 reads CASSPHGQGSIGELFF. CDR3 DNA sequence: TGTGCCAGCAGCCCACACGGACAGGGGAGTATCGGGGAGCTGTTTTTT.

The gene calls are TRBV6-6 and TRBJ2-5, with 7 nucleotides matching TRBD2. Germline CDR1 and CDR2: MNHNY and SVGAGI (reference sequence). V lost 0 bases to trimming and J lost 5 bases; unmatched junction nucleotides: 6. The CDR3 has 15 residues. CDR3 loop: CASSYSGTGGETQYF. For the CDR3, the DNA is TGTGCCAGCAGTTACTCCGGGACCGGGGGGGAGACCCAGTACTTC.

The rearrangement links TRBV29-1 to TRBJ2-7, with TRBD2 as a possible D gene (5 bases). Germline V CDR1 and CDR2: SQVTM, ANQGSEA. The CDR3 totals 14 residues. V lost 7 bases to trimming and J lost 0 bases, with 16 bases between them. The CDR3 DNA reads as TGCAGCGCTAAAGGACTCTCTGCCTCCTACGAGCAGTACTTC. This gives the protein CSAKGLSASYEQYF.

This clonotype showed up many times. The genes are TRBV12-3 or TRBV12-4 and TRBJ1-5; no definite D call. The CDR3 loop spans 14 amino acids. Trimming left V 6 bases short and J 1 base short, with 10 bases between. Here the CDR3 DNA reads TGTGCCAGCAGCTTAACCGGGAGCAATCAGCCCCAGCATTTT. Translation gives CASSLTGSNQPQHF.

This chain links TRBV20-1 with TRBJ2-7, with D perhaps matching TRBD2 (7 bases). V gave up 3 bases and J gave up 1 base, with 13 bases separating them. This CDR3 comprises 14 residues. Germline V lookup: CDR1 DFQATT, CDR2 SNEGSKA (reference sequence). Written as DNA, the CDR3 is TGCAGTGCTAGGAGGGGGGGCGATTCCTACGAGCAGTACTTC. Translating it yields CSARRGGDSYEQYF.

The rearrangement uses TRBV4-3 and TRBJ1-1; maybe TRBD1 (5 bases). With 1 base removed from V and 6 bases from J, the gap between germline ends came to 15 bases. The CDR3 runs to 15 residues. Germline V gene sequence: CDR1 LGHNA, CDR2 YSLEER. CDR3 in DNA: TGCGCCAGCAGCCAAGCGGACGGGGCTCGGGCTGAAGCTTTCTTT. Protein sequence: CASSQADGARAEAFF.

This chain links TRBV4-2 with TRBJ2-7; 9 bases line up with TRBD1. There are 16 residues in the CDR3. V lost 1 base and J lost 5; bases outside the gene matches: 9. Germline CDR1 and CDR2: LGHNA and YNFKEQ. CDR3 residues: CASSQGQQGAPDEQYF. The CDR3 DNA sequence: TGTGCCAGCAGCCAAGGTCAACAGGGGGCGCCTGACGAGCAGTACTTC.

This rearrangement joins TRBV12-3 or TRBV12-4 to TRBJ2-5; the match to TRBD1 covers 9 bases. This CDR3 has 16 residues. V gave up 4 bases and J gave up 0 bases; unmatched junction bases: 6. For the CDR3, the DNA is TGTGCCAGCAGTTCTCCCGGGACAGGGTACCAAGAGACCCAGTACTTC. Its protein product is CASSSPGTGYQETQYF.

This sequence joins TRBV4-3 and TRBJ2-1; no firm D call. The CDR3 covers 14 residues. Between the trimmed V and J ends, which lost 2 bases and 12 bases, there was a span of 17 bases. Looked up from germline, CDR1 is LGHNA and CDR2 is YSLEER. In nucleotides, the CDR3 is TGCGCCAGCAGCCAAAATAGAGTGGGCGATGCGCAGTTCTTC. It is translated as CASSQNRVGDAQFF.

This chain connects TRBV12-3 or TRBV12-4 to TRBJ2-4; D could derive from TRBD1 or TRBD2 (5 bases each). V lost 1 base, J lost 1 base, and 17 bases lay in between. The CDR3 is 18 amino acids. The CDR3 region has the DNA TGTGCCAGCAGTTTAGGCAAAACCGGGACCTTGGCCAAAAACATTCAGTACTTC. As protein: CASSLGKTGTLAKNIQYF.

The chain combines TRBV20-1 with TRBJ1-2; unclear D gene. Germline V gene sequence: CDR1 DFQATT, CDR2 SNEGSKA (reference sequence). This CDR3 region has 11 residues. V lost 4 bases, J lost 8 bases, and 11 bases lay in between. CDR3 residues: CSATREVGYTF. In DNA, the CDR3 is TGCAGTGCTACGCGTGAGGTCGGCTACACCTTC.

This clonotype showed up just a few times. V is TRBV20-1 and J is TRBJ2-1, with D perhaps matching TRBD2 (6 bases). Trimming removed 6 bases from V and 6 bases from J, with 18 bases in between. CDR1 and CDR2 from the germline V gene are DFQATT and SNEGSKA (reference sequence). This CDR3 comprises 14 residues. The chain's CDR3 is CSAQSRDWSNEQFF. DNA of the CDR3: TGCAGTGCCCAGAGTAGGGACTGGAGCAATGAGCAGTTCTTC.

The rearrangement joins TRBV4-2 to TRBJ2-5; D remains unclear. The CDR3 spans 14 residues. Germline V gives CDR1 LGHNA, CDR2 YNFKEQ. Trimming left V 0 bases short and J 4 bases short, with 9 bases between. The CDR3: CASSQDGQSETQYF. CDR3 DNA: TGTGCCAGCAGCCAAGATGGCCAGTCAGAGACCCAGTACTTC.

The chain links TRBV9 to TRBJ2-3, with a weak D call TRBD1 (6 bases). V lost 3 bases and J lost 0, with 14 bases in between. Germline CDR1 reads SGDLS; CDR2 reads YYNGEE. This CDR3 has 16 residues. As DNA, the CDR3 is TGTGCCAGCAGCGACCCGGGACACTCTAGCACAGATACGCAGTATTTT. Amino acids: CASSDPGHSSTDTQYF.

The V gene is TRBV4-2, the J gene TRBJ2-4; TRBD2 is a possible D gene (6 bases). The DNA end is a closer match to TRBJ2-7, so the J assignment may be wrong. This CDR3 region has 15 residues. Germline V gene lookup returns CDR1 LGHNA and CDR2 YNFKEQ. The CDR3 sequence is CASSQGTGEEYEQYF. CDR3 nucleotides: TGTGCCAGCAGCCAAGGTACGGGGGAAGAGTACGAGCAGTACTTC.

The V gene is TRBV6-5, the J gene TRBJ2-7; the D is unclear. Germline assignment: CDR1 MNHEY and CDR2 SVGAGI. V lost 0 bases and J 6 bases, leaving 12 bases between the germline ends. This CDR3 has 14 amino acids. The CDR3 spells CASSYSSVAGEQYF. CDR3 DNA: TGTGCCAGCAGTTACTCGAGTGTTGCTGGCGAGCAGTACTTC.

This chain links TRBV27 with TRBJ1-2, with unresolved D. Germline CDR1 and CDR2: MNHEY and SMNVEV (reference sequence). V was trimmed by 5 bases and J by 4 bases, leaving 14 bases between them. The length of the CDR3 is 14 residues. The CDR3 protein is CASSRGHKSYGYTF. The CDR3 nucleotides read TGTGCCAGCAGTCGAGGGCACAAGAGCTATGGCTACACCTTC.

V usage is TRBV6-6 and J usage is TRBJ1-6, with D unresolved. V was clipped by 2 bases and J by 11 bases, with 13 bases between them. Germline CDR1 and CDR2: MNHNY and SVGAGI (reference sequence). This CDR3 has 14 amino acids. CDR3 sequence reads: CASSYGPGGPPLHF. Here the CDR3 DNA reads TGTGCCAGCAGTTACGGGCCAGGCGGGCCACCCCTCCACTTT.

The gene calls are TRBV20-1 and TRBJ2-1; 7 bases align to TRBD1. The V segment lost 6 bases and the J segment 7 bases; nucleotides outside the gene matches: 9. There are 13 residues in the CDR3. Per the germline V gene, CDR1 is DFQATT and CDR2 is SNEGSKA (reference sequence). The CDR3 protein is CSAGEMTGNEQFF. As DNA, the CDR3 is TGCAGTGCCGGGGAAATGACAGGGAATGAGCAGTTCTTC.

V and J are TRBV14 and TRBJ2-4, with TRBD1 identical over 7 bases. This CDR3 region has 14 residues. V dropped 4 bases and J dropped 8; count of bases not matched to a gene: 8. The germline CDR1 and CDR2 sequences are SGHDN and FVKESK. Written as DNA, the CDR3 is TGTGCCAGCAGCCCTGGACAGGTGGGCGACATTCAGTACTTC. It yields the protein CASSPGQVGDIQYF.

The V call is TRBV12-3 or TRBV12-4, the J call TRBJ2-3; either TRBD1 or TRBD2 may supply D (5 bases each). V lost 1 base and J 6 bases, leaving 14 bases between the germline ends. This CDR3 is 15 amino acids long. The CDR3 DNA reads TGTGCCAGCAGTTTAGTGGGGGTGAAGAGGGATACGCAGTATTTT. Protein sequence: CASSLVGVKRDTQYF.

The chain has TRBV7-3 and TRBJ2-3; 14 bases are a match to TRBD2. The ends lost 4 bases at V and 2 bases at J; junction bases unmatched: 5. Per germline, CDR1 SGHTA and CDR2 FQGTGA. This CDR3 is built from 17 residues. CDR3 bases: TGTGCCAGCAGCTCCGGACTAGCGGGGGGTATCACAGATACGCAGTATTTT. The encoded protein is CASSSGLAGGITDTQYF.

V gene TRBV4-2 combines with J gene TRBJ2-1, with 11 bases lining up with TRBD2. In germline, CDR1 is LGHNA, CDR2 YNFKEQ. V dropped 0 bases and J dropped 8; count of bases not matched to a gene: 6. There are 16 residues in the CDR3. The CDR3 reads CASSQDISGGDDEQFF. The CDR3 DNA reads TGTGCCAGCAGCCAAGATATTAGCGGGGGGGATGATGAGCAGTTCTTC.